The T cell receptor beta chain described here comes from a study of blood T cell repertoires in COVID-19. Turning to the study itself: COVID-19 samples collected from the United States, Italy and Spain covered acute and convalescent phases. The analysed material was cDNA or gDNA that came from T cells, B-cell-depleted T cells, or PBMCs.

Germline lookup yields CDR1 LNHDA and CDR2 SQIVND (reference sequence). There are 16 residues in the CDR3. V lost 1 base and J lost 3; bases outside the gene matches: 3. Original handling: Amplification of reference gene primers was used by the study to estimate nucleated cell counts. The repertoire was sequenced with immunoSEQ multiplex PCR; TCRdb's copy has only in-frame clones and lacks some. The V and J calls and clone size come from that table; D and trimming were worked out from the DNA. The sample has about 80,000 clones, 78% seen once. The chain has TRBV19 and TRBJ2-1, with TRBD2 matching over 10 bases. The source material was peripheral blood. This clonotype originated in a human donor in a cohort sampled during active COVID-19. The CDR3 DNA sequence: TGTGCCAGTAGTATAGCCCCTAGCGGGAGCTACAATGAGCAGTTCTTC. Translated, it gives CASSIAPSGSYNEQFF.